The sequence of this T cell receptor beta chain was determined in a study of CD8 T cells in Susac syndrome. Roughly 0.45 to 1 ug RNA was reverse transcribed with random hexamers. A single record per CDR3 protein comes from TCRdb applying MiXCR to the immunoSEQ multiplex PCR reads. The sample contains a few hundred thousand distinct CDR3 sequences, more than 70% of which appear only once. The germline V and J ends were trimmed by 1 base and 6 bases, with 12 bases remaining between them. This CDR3 is built from 14 residues. The V and J genes are TRBV12-3 or TRBV12-4 and TRBJ1-2, with D uncertain. The sequenced material came from CD8+ T cells from PBMCs. The clonotype originates from a human donor with multiple sclerosis. The CDR3 spells CASSLGNGANGYTF. The CDR3 DNA reads as TGTGCCAGCAGTTTAGGTAATGGAGCAAATGGCTACACCTTC.